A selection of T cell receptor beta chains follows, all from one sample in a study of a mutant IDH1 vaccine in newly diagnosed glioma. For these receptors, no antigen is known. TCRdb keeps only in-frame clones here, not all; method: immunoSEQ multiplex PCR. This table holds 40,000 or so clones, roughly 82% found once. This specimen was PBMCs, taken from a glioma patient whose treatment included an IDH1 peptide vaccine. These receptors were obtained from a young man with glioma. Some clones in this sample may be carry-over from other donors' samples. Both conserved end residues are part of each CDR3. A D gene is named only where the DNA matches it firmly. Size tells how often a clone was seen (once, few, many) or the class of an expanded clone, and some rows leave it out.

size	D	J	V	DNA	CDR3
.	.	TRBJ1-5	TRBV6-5	TGTGCCAGCAGTTACTCGAGGAAAGGGATTAATCAGCCCCAGCATTTT	CASSYSRKGINQPQHF
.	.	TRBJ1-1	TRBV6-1	TGTGCCAGCAGTGAAGCGCTATCGACAGCAGGGGCTTTCTTT	CASSEALSTAGAFF
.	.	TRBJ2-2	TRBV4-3	TGCGCCAGCAGCCACGACCACGGGGAGCTGTTTTTT	CASSHDHGELFF
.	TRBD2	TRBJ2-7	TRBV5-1	TGCGCCAGCAGCGCCCACTTTAGCGGGAGTGGGTACGAGCAGTACTTC	CASSAHFSGSGYEQYF
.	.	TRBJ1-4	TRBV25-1	TGTGCCAGCAGTGGGAATGAAAAACTGTTTTTT	CASSGNEKLFF
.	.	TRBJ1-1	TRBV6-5	TGTGCCAGCAGTTACGGGCAGACAGAAGCTTTCTTT	CASSYGQTEAFF
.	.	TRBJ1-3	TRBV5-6	TGTGCCAGCAGCTCGCCTAAGGGGGGCCGCTCTGGAAACACCATATATTTT	CASSSPKGGRSGNTIYF
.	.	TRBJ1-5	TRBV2	TGTGCCAGCAGCCCAAACTGGAATCAGCCCCAGCATTTT	CASSPNWNQPQHF
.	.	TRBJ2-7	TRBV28	TGTGCCAGCAGTAGATTAGGCCCATACGAGCAGTACTTC	CASSRLGPYEQYF
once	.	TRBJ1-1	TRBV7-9	TGTGCCAGCAGCTTAGGGGGCGCGCGGAACACTGAAGCTTTCTTT	CASSLGGARNTEAFF
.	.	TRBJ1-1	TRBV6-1	TGTGCCAGCAGTGTGGCCGACCCCAACACTGAAGCTTTCTTT	CASSVADPNTEAFF
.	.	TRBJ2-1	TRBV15	TGTGCCACCAGCAGAGATCATGGGCGGGAGCAGTTCTTC	CATSRDHGREQFF
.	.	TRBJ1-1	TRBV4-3	TGCGCCAGCAGCCAAGAAGTGGGGGGTTTTACGGCTTTCTTT	CASSQEVGGFTAFF
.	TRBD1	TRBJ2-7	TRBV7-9	TGTGCCAGCAGCTTCCCACCGGGACAGGGGATTCCCTACGAGCAGTACTTC	CASSFPPGQGIPYEQYF
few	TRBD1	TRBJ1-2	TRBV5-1	TGCGCCAGCAGCCGACAGGGGGACAGCTATGGCTACACCTTC	CASSRQGDSYGYTF
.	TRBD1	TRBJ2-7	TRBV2	TGTGCCAGCAGTTCTAGACAGGGCGTATGGTACGAGCAGTACTTC	CASSSRQGVWYEQYF
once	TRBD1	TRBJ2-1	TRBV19	TGTGCCAGCAGACAGGGCTCCTACAATGAGCAGTTCTTC	CASRQGSYNEQFF
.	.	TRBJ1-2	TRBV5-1	TGCGCCAGCAGCTTGGATCAGGGAGGCTACACCTTC	CASSLDQGGYTF
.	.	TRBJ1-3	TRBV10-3	TGTGCCATCAGTGCCTCTGGAAACACCATATATTTT	CAISASGNTIYF
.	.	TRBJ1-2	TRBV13	TGTGCCAGCAGCTTAGGACCCTTCAGGGTTGGTGGCTACACCTTC	CASSLGPFRVGGYTF
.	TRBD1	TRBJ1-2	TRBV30	TGTGCCTGGAGGGACCGGGACAGGGGGCGTAACTATGGCTACACCTTC	CAWRDRDRGRNYGYTF
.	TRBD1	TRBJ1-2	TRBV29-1	TGCAGCCCAAGACAGGGGAGTAACTATGGCTACACCTTC	CSPRQGSNYGYTF
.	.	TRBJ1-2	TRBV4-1	TGCGCCAGCAGCCAAGATGTGCAGTTCTCGGGTGGCTACACCTTC	CASSQDVQFSGGYTF
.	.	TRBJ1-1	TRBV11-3	TGTGCCAGCAGCTTAAGTCCCCGTGCTGAAGCTTTCTTT	CASSLSPRAEAFF
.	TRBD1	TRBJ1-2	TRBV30	TGTGCCTGGACCCTAGGACAGGGCCATGGCTACACCTTC	CAWTLGQGHGYTF
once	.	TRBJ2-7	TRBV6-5	TGTGCCAGCAGTTACGGGCCCCCGACCGAATCCTACGAGCAGTACTTC	CASSYGPPTESYEQYF
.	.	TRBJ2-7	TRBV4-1	TGCGCCAGCAGCTCTCTCCCGACTGGGGCGGTCTACGAGCAGTACTTC	CASSSLPTGAVYEQYF
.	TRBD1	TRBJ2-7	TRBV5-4	TGTGCCAGCAGCGTACCGGGACAGGGTTACGAGCAGTACTTC	CASSVPGQGYEQYF
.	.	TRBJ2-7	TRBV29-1	TGCAGCGTCCGCCGGGACACCCTCTACGAGCAGTACTTC	CSVRRDTLYEQYF
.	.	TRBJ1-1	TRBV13	TGTGCCAGCAGCTCCCAGTACACTGAAGCTTTCTTT	CASSSQYTEAFF
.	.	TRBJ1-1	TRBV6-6	TGTGCCAGCAGTCCCGGGACGGCGAACACTGAAGCTTTCTTT	CASSPGTANTEAFF
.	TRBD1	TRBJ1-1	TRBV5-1	TGCGCCAGCAGCAAGGGACAGGGAGGGGGGAGGACTGAAGCTTTCTTT	CASSKGQGGGRTEAFF
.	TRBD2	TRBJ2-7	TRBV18	TGTGCCAGCTCACCAAGGACTAGCGGGAGCTACGAGCAGTACTTC	CASSPRTSGSYEQYF
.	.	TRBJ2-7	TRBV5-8	TGTGCCAGCAGCTCCACCGGGACATTATCCTACGAGCAGTACTTC	CASSSTGTLSYEQYF
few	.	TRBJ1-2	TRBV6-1	TGTGCCAGCTCCACCTCCTTCTATGGCTACACCTTC	CASSTSFYGYTF
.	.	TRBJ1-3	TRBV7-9	TGTGCCAGCAGCCCTGTCTTAACCGGAAACACCATATATTTT	CASSPVLTGNTIYF
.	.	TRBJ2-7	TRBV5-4	TGTGCCAGCAGCTCTCCGGGACTCCGACCGAACGAGCAGTACTTC	CASSSPGLRPNEQYF
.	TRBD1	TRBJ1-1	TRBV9	TGTGCCAGCAGCTTTAACGACAGGGAGGATGATTACACTGAAGCTTTCTTT	CASSFNDREDDYTEAFF
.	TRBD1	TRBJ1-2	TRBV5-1	TGCGCCAGCAGCCCCCTGACAGGGATTAACTATGGCTACACCTTC	CASSPLTGINYGYTF
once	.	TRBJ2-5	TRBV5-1	TGCGCCAGCAGCTTGGGGTCGCAGGGCCAAGAGACCCAGTACTTC	CASSLGSQGQETQYF
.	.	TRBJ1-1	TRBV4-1	TGCGCCAGCAGATTCTCAGAGGGGGAAACTGAAGCTTTCTTT	CASRFSEGETEAFF
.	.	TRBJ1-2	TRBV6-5	TGTGCCAGCAGCCGGGACGGCTATGGCTACACCTTC	CASSRDGYGYTF
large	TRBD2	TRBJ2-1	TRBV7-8	TGTGCCAGCAGCTCCGGGGGGTTAGTGAATGAGCAGTTCTTC	CASSSGGLVNEQFF
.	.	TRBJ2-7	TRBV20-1	TGCAGTGCAAGGGGCTCCTACGAGCAGTACTTC	CSARGSYEQYF
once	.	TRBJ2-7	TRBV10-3	TGTGCCATCAGCCCCCGGGACGGCTACGAGCAGTACTTC	CAISPRDGYEQYF
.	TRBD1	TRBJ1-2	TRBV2	TGTGCCAGCAGTAATCAGGGGGCCCGTTCGAGTTATGGCTACACCTTC	CASSNQGARSSYGYTF
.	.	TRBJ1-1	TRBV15	TGTGCCACCGGGGTGACAGGGAACACTGAAGCTTTCTTT	CATGVTGNTEAFF
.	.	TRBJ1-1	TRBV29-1	TGCAGCGTGCTTCTCCGGGACGCACCCCGCGAGGTCGGTGAGGCTTTCTTT	CSVLLRDAPREVGEAFF
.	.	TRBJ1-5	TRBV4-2	TGTGCCAGCAGCCAATTAGCCGACAGGATCAATCAGCCCCAGCATTTT	CASSQLADRINQPQHF
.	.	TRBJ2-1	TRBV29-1	TGCAGCGTTGGTCGGACTACTGATTACAATGAGCAGTTCTTC	CSVGRTTDYNEQFF